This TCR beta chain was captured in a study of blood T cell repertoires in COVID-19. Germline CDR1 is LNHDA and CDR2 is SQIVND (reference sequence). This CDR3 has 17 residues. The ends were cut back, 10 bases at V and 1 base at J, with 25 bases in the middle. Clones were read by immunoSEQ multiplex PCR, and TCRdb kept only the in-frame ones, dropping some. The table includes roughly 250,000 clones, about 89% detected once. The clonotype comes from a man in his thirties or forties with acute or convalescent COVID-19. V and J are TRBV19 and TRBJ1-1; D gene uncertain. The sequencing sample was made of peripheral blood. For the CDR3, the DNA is TGTGCCACCAGGAGGTCGACCAGACAAGCGAAGAACACTGAAGCTTTCTTT. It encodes CATRRSTRQAKNTEAFF.